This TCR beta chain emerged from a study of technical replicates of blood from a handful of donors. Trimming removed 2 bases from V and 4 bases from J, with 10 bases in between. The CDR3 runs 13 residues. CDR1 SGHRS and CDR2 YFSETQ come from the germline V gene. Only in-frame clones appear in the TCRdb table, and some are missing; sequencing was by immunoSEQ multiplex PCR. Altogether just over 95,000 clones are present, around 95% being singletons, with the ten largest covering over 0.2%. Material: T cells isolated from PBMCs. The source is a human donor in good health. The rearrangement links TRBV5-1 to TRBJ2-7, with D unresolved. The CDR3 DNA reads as TGCGCCAGCAGCTTAAACAGTTTATACGAGCAGTACTTC. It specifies CASSLNSLYEQYF. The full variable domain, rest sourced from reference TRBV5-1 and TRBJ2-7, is KAGVTQTPRYLIKTRGQQVTLSCSPISGHRSVSWYQQTPGQGLQFLFEYFSETQRNKGNFPGRFSGRQFSNSRSEMNVSTLELGDSALYLCASSLNSLYEQYFGPGTRLTVT.